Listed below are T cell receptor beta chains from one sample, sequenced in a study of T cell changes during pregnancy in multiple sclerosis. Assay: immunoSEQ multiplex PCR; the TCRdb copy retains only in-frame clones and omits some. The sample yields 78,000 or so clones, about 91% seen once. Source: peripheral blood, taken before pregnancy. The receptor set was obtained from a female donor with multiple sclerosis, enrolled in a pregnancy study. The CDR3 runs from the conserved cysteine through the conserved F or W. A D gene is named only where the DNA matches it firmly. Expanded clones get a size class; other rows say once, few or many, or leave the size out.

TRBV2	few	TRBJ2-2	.	CASSRRGNTGELFF	TGTGCCAGCAGCCGCAGGGGGAACACCGGGGAGCTGTTTTTT
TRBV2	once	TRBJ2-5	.	CASRVGETQYF	TGTGCCAGCCGGGTCGGCGAGACCCAGTACTTC
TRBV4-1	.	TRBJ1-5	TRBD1	CASSRTGTGLNQPQHF	TGCGCCAGCAGCCGTACCGGGACAGGGCTCAATCAGCCCCAGCATTTT
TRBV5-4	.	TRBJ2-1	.	CASSLDSRDKQFF	TGTGCCAGCAGCTTGGACAGTAGGGACAAGCAGTTCTTC
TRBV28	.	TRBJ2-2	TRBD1	CASSTQRDRFF	TGTGCCAGCAGCACTCAGAGGGACAGGTTTTTT
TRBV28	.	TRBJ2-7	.	CASGRTPEQYF	TGTGCCAGCGGGAGAACACCCGAGCAGTACTTC
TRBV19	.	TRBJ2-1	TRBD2	CASTNLSGKEQFF	TGTGCCAGCACCAACCTTAGCGGGAAAGAGCAGTTCTTC
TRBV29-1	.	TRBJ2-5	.	CSVGTSQETQYF	TGCAGCGTGGGGACTTCACAAGAGACCCAGTACTTC
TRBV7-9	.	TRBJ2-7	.	CASSLVGAGYEQYF	TGTGCCAGCAGCTTAGTGGGAGCAGGCTACGAGCAGTACTTC
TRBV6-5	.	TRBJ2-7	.	CASSYSYDRSYEQYF	TGTGCCAGCAGTTACTCTTACGACAGGTCCTACGAGCAGTACTTC
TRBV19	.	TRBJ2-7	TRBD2	CASSTTSVSYEQYF	TGTGCCAGTAGTACGACTAGCGTCTCCTACGAGCAGTACTTC
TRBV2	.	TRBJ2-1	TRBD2	CASSGMWTSGDSTDEQFF	TGTGCCAGCAGCGGCATGTGGACTAGTGGAGACTCTACGGATGAGCAGTTCTTC
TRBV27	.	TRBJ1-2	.	CASSPSGDTFYGYTF	TGTGCCAGCAGTCCCTCCGGGGACACCTTCTATGGCTACACCTTC
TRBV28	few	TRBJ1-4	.	CASSPWGGQSEKLFF	TGTGCCAGCAGCCCCTGGGGGGGGCAGAGTGAAAAACTGTTTTTT
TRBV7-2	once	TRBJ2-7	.	CASSYSSYEQYF	TGTGCCAGCAGCTACAGCTCCTACGAGCAGTACTTC
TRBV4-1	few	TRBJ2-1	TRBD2	CASSQVGRSTNEQFF	TGCGCCAGCAGCCAAGTCGGGAGGAGTACAAATGAGCAGTTCTTC
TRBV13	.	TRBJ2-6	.	CASSLGLGDGANVLTF	TGTGCCAGCAGCTTAGGCCTCGGAGATGGGGCCAACGTCCTGACTTTC
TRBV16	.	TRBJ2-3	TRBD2	CASSPGTTTDTQYF	TGTGCCAGCAGCCCCGGGACTACCACAGATACGCAGTATTTT
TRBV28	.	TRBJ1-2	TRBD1	CASSPGTGAYGYTF	TGTGCCAGCAGTCCCGGGACAGGGGCCTATGGCTACACCTTC
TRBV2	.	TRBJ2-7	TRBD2	CASRPSGAHEQYF	TGTGCCAGCAGGCCTAGCGGAGCGCACGAGCAGTACTTC
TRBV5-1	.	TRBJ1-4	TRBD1	CASSQGQGGEKLFF	TGCGCCAGCAGCCAGGGACAGGGGGGAGAAAAACTGTTTTTT
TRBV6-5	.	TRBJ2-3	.	CASSQNPDTQYF	TGTGCCAGCAGCCAAAATCCAGATACGCAGTATTTT
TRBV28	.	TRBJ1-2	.	CASSLYLGNYGYTF	TGTGCCAGCAGTTTATATCTCGGGAATTATGGCTACACCTTC
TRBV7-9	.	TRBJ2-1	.	CASSLAGGGDEQFF	TGTGCCAGCAGCTTAGCGGGTGGAGGGGATGAGCAGTTCTTC
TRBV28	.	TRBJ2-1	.	CASSLKGDYNEQFF	TGTGCCAGCAGTTTAAAGGGAGACTACAATGAGCAGTTCTTC
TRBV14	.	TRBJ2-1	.	CASSQSAGSSYNEQFF	TGTGCCAGCAGCCAAAGTGCGGGAAGCTCCTACAATGAGCAGTTCTTC
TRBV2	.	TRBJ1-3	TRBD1	CASGTGIGNTIYF	TGTGCCAGCGGGACAGGGATCGGAAACACCATATATTTT
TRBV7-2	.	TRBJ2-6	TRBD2	CASSLVASGRTGANVLTF	TGTGCCAGCAGCTTAGTAGCTAGCGGGAGAACTGGGGCCAACGTCCTGACTTTC
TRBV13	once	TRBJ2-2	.	CASSSPPLAFTNQGETGELFF	TGTGCCAGCAGCTCCCCTCCACTAGCCTTTACGAATCAGGGCGAGACCGGGGAGCTGTTTTTT
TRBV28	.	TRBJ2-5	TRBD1	CASTPAWGRGPETQYF	TGTGCCAGCACCCCGGCTTGGGGCAGGGGGCCAGAGACCCAGTACTTC
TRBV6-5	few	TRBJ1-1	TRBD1	CASSRQGVTEAFF	TGTGCCAGCAGCCGACAGGGAGTGACTGAAGCTTTCTTT
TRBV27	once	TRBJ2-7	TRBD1	CASTHRDSYEQYF	TGTGCCAGCACCCACCGGGACAGCTACGAGCAGTACTTC
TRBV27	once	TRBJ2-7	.	CASSLRAGWGSSYEQYF	TGTGCCAGCAGTTTAAGGGCGGGTTGGGGTAGCTCCTACGAGCAGTACTTC
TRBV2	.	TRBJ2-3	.	CARHDYHTDTQYF	TGTGCCAGACATGACTATCACACAGATACGCAGTATTTT
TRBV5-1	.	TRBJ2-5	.	CASSLAGLQETQYF	TGCGCCAGCAGCTTGGCCGGGTTACAAGAGACCCAGTACTTC
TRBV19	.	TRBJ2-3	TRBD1	CASSMGQRSSTDTQYF	TGTGCCAGTAGTATGGGACAGCGGTCGTCCACAGATACGCAGTATTTT
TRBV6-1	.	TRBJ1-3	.	CASSARGTSGNTIYF	TGTGCCAGCAGTGCCAGGGGAACCTCTGGAAACACCATATATTTT
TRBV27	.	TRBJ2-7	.	CASSTSELPYEQYF	.
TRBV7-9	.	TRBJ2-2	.	CASSGDRLRAGELFF	TGTGCCAGCAGCGGAGACAGGTTGAGGGCCGGGGAGCTGTTTTTT
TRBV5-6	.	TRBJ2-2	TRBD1	CASSLGGTGYTGELFF	TGTGCCAGCAGCTTGGGGGGGACAGGGTACACCGGGGAGCTGTTTTTT
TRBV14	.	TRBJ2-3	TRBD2	CASSQDTSGHTDTQYF	TGTGCCAGCAGCCAAGATACTAGCGGACACACAGATACGCAGTATTTT
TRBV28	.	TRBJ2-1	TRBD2	CASSLGTSEDNEQFF	TGTGCCAGCAGTTTAGGGACTAGCGAGGACAATGAGCAGTTCTTC